Listed below are T cell receptor beta chains from one sample, sequenced in a study of metastatic and nonmetastatic thyroid tumors. Using MiXCR, TCRdb re-called clones from the PCR reads. The sample records about 92,000 clones, about 15% being singletons. Sequences were obtained from blood. The receptors come from a female donor with papillary thyroid cancer or a benign thyroid nodule (not recorded which). Some clones in this sample may be carry-over from other donors' samples. CDR3s include the opening cysteine and the closing phenylalanine or tryptophan. The order of the fields is CDR3 DNA, CDR3 protein, J gene, clone size, V gene, D gene. A D gene is named only where the DNA matches it firmly. Clone size, where shown, is once, few, many, or a class for clones that have expanded.

DNA: TGTGCCAGCAGCTTAGCACACGCGAACACCGGGGAGCTGTTTTTT
CDR3: CASSLAHANTGELFF
J: TRBJ2-2
size: many
V: TRBV7-2
D: -

DNA: TGTGCCAGCAGCCCTAAACCAACAGGGCCCAACTGCTACAATGAGAAGTTCTTC
CDR3: CASSPKPTGPNCYNEKFF
J: TRBJ2-1
size: few
V: TRBV6-2/TRBV6-3
D: -

DNA: TGTGCCAGCAGACCGAGGGGGACAGCCAATTCACCCCTCCACTTT
CDR3: CASRPRGTANSPLHF
J: TRBJ1-6
size: many
V: TRBV25-1
D: TRBD1

DNA: TGCGCCAGCAGCTCCGGAGGGACTCTCCTAACTTTCCGGGAGCTGTTTTTT
CDR3: CASSSGGTLLTFRELFF
J: TRBJ2-2
size: many
V: TRBV5-1
D: -

DNA: TGTGCCAGCAGCTTATGGAATTCACCCCTCCACTTT
CDR3: CASSLWNSPLHF
J: TRBJ1-6
size: many
V: TRBV7-9
D: -

DNA: TGTGCCAGCAGTTATGCCACCGGGGAGCTGTTTTTT
CDR3: CASSYATGELFF
J: TRBJ2-2
size: many
V: TRBV28
D: -

DNA: TGTGCCAGCAGCCGGGACCTACCCACAGATACGCAGTATTTT
CDR3: CASSRDLPTDTQYF
J: TRBJ2-3
size: -
V: TRBV11-2
D: -

DNA: TGTGCCTCCCGGGGGACGGACAGACCCTACGAGCAGTACTTC
CDR3: CASRGTDRPYEQYF
J: TRBJ2-7
size: -
V: TRBV5-4
D: -

DNA: TGTGCCAGCAGCCCACAGGGGTTCACTGAAGCTTTCTTT
CDR3: CASSPQGFTEAFF
J: TRBJ1-1
size: many
V: TRBV7-2
D: TRBD1

DNA: TGTGCCAGCAGTGTAGAGACAGGGGGCTACAATGAGCAGTTCTTC
CDR3: CASSVETGGYNEQFF
J: TRBJ2-1
size: many
V: TRBV6-1
D: TRBD1

DNA: TGTGCCAGCAGCCTGGGACAGGGGGTCGAGCAGTACTTC
CDR3: CASSLGQGVEQYF
J: TRBJ2-7
size: many
V: TRBV12-3/TRBV12-4
D: TRBD1

DNA: TGTGCCTGGAGCAAAGGCTATGGATACACCTTC
CDR3: CAWSKGYGYTF
J: TRBJ1-2
size: -
V: TRBV30
D: -

DNA: TGTGCCAGCAGCCAAGTGGGTACGATTGGCTACACCTTC
CDR3: CASSQVGTIGYTF
J: TRBJ1-2
size: many
V: TRBV4-2
D: -

DNA: TGTGCCAGCAGTACCTCGTACAGGGGAGGCTACGAGCAGTACTTC
CDR3: CASSTSYRGGYEQYF
J: TRBJ2-7
size: few
V: TRBV28
D: -

DNA: TGTGCCAGCAGCCAATATCGGGGACAAGAGACCCAGTACTTC
CDR3: CASSQYRGQETQYF
J: TRBJ2-5
size: -
V: TRBV3-1
D: -

DNA: TGTGCCAGCAGTGAAAAAGTAGGTTGGACTAGCGGGGATCAGTATTTT
CDR3: CASSEKVGWTSGDQYF
J: TRBJ2-3
size: many
V: TRBV6-1
D: TRBD2

DNA: TGTGCCAGCAGCTTGGAGGGGCAGGGGCAGGATGAGCAGTTCTTC
CDR3: CASSLEGQGQDEQFF
J: TRBJ2-1
size: many
V: TRBV5-6
D: -

DNA: TGTGCCAGCAGCCCCATAGCGGGGGGGCTACTTGAGCAGTTCTTC
CDR3: CASSPIAGGLLEQFF
J: TRBJ2-1
size: many
V: TRBV11-2
D: TRBD2

DNA: TGTGCCAGCAGCCAAGATAGGCGTACAACCAGGTCGGAGTATTTT
CDR3: CASSQDRRTTRSEYF
J: TRBJ2-3
size: -
V: TRBV14
D: -

DNA: TGCGCCAGCAGCTTGGGACAGATCCAAGAGACCCAGTACTTC
CDR3: CASSLGQIQETQYF
J: TRBJ2-5
size: many
V: TRBV5-1
D: -

DNA: TGTGCCAGCAGTGACCTACCCAACCGGGACAGGTTCTCCGGGTCATATGGCTACACCTTC
CDR3: CASSDLPNRDRFSGSYGYTF
J: TRBJ1-2
size: medium-sized
V: TRBV6-4
D: TRBD1

DNA: TGTGCCAGTACCACGAAGACGGCTGGCTATGGCTACACCTTC
CDR3: CASTTKTAGYGYTF
J: TRBJ1-2
size: many
V: TRBV19
D: -

DNA: TGTGCCAGCAGTTACCTCCCGACAGGGACCTATGGCTACACCTTC
CDR3: CASSYLPTGTYGYTF
J: TRBJ1-2
size: many
V: TRBV6-5
D: TRBD1

DNA: TGCAGTGCTAGAGATTGGGACAACCAATACGAGCAGTACTTC
CDR3: CSARDWDNQYEQYF
J: TRBJ2-7
size: many
V: TRBV20-1
D: -

DNA: TGTGCCAGCAGGGAACAGGGGGTCTATGGCTACACCTTC
CDR3: CASREQGVYGYTF
J: TRBJ1-2
size: many
V: TRBV6-1
D: TRBD1

DNA: TGTGCCAGCAGTTTTCCTCACGCGGGGGCCACAGATACGCAGTACTTT
CDR3: CASSFPHAGATDTQYF
J: TRBJ2-3
size: -
V: TRBV6-2/TRBV6-3
D: -

DNA: TGTGCCAGCAGTCCCTTACAGGGATTCGGCTCTGGAAACACCATATATTTT
CDR3: CASSPLQGFGSGNTIYF
J: TRBJ1-3
size: many
V: TRBV6-1
D: -

DNA: TGTGCCAGCAGGTTTATTGACATTCAAAATTCACCCCTCCACTTT
CDR3: CASRFIDIQNSPLHF
J: TRBJ1-6
size: many
V: TRBV2
D: -

DNA: TGTGCCAGCAGTTGGGAGGGGAATTCACCCCTCCACTTT
CDR3: CASSWEGNSPLHF
J: TRBJ1-6
size: many
V: TRBV27
D: -

DNA: TGTGCCAGCAGTTACTCCGGCGGATTCCAGTACTTC
CDR3: CASSYSGGFQYF
J: TRBJ2-5
size: many
V: TRBV6-5
D: -

DNA: TGTGCCAGCAGTTACAGAACTCTCGTGAGGGAGGCTTTCTTT
CDR3: CASSYRTLVREAFF
J: TRBJ1-1
size: -
V: TRBV6-2/TRBV6-3
D: -

DNA: TGTGCCACTCTCCCGGAACGGTTTGTCCAACTACGCGGCTACACCTTC
CDR3: CATLPERFVQLRGYTF
J: TRBJ1-2
size: few
V: TRBV6-1
D: -

DNA: TGTGCCAGCAGCGGGACAGGGATGGGGAATGAGCAGTTCTTC
CDR3: CASSGTGMGNEQFF
J: TRBJ2-1
size: many
V: TRBV7-2
D: TRBD1

DNA: TGTGCCAGCAGAATAGCCGGGACAGGGTTCGCCGGGGAGCTGTTTTTT
CDR3: CASRIAGTGFAGELFF
J: TRBJ2-2
size: few
V: TRBV6-1
D: TRBD1

DNA: TGTGCCAGTAGTAGGGACAGGGGAGGCATGGAGACCCAGTACTTC
CDR3: CASSRDRGGMETQYF
J: TRBJ2-5
size: many
V: TRBV19
D: TRBD1

DNA: TGTGCCAGCAGCTTGGGGGACAGGGAAGGGTATGGCTACACCTTC
CDR3: CASSLGDREGYGYTF
J: TRBJ1-2
size: many
V: TRBV5-6
D: TRBD1

DNA: TGTGCCAGCAGCCGGAGACTAGCGGGGGGGTACAATGAGCAGTTCTTC
CDR3: CASSRRLAGGYNEQFF
J: TRBJ2-1
size: many
V: TRBV16
D: TRBD2

DNA: TGTGCCAGTAGTATAAGACAGGGGCGTTCCACTGAAGCTTTCTTT
CDR3: CASSIRQGRSTEAFF
J: TRBJ1-1
size: many
V: TRBV19
D: TRBD1

DNA: TGTGCCAGCAGTCTAGACTTGCAGGGGGCGGACACTGAAGCTTTCTTT
CDR3: CASSLDLQGADTEAFF
J: TRBJ1-1
size: many
V: TRBV28
D: TRBD1

DNA: TGTGCCACCAGTGCTCCAGGGGTGAACATTCAGTACTTC
CDR3: CATSAPGVNIQYF
J: TRBJ2-4
size: many
V: TRBV24-1
D: -

DNA: TGTGCCAGCAATCCTACAGGGTTCGTGGGATCCGGGGAGCTGTTTTTT
CDR3: CASNPTGFVGSGELFF
J: TRBJ2-2
size: -
V: TRBV6-1
D: -

DNA: TGCAGTGCTAGTTTGGCTAGGGAAGAGACCCAGTACTTC
CDR3: CSASLAREETQYF
J: TRBJ2-5
size: many
V: TRBV20-1
D: -

DNA: TGCGCCAGCAGCTTTGCAGTGGGGGCGAGCACCCCTTCTTCACCCCTCCACTTT
CDR3: CASSFAVGASTPSSPLHF
J: TRBJ1-6
size: many
V: TRBV4-1
D: -

DNA: TGTGCCAGTAGTATACGGACTAGGCCAAACATTCAGTACTTC
CDR3: CASSIRTRPNIQYF
J: TRBJ2-4
size: many
V: TRBV19
D: TRBD2

DNA: TGTGCCAGCAGCCCCGGGACAGGTAATTCACCCCTCCACTTT
CDR3: CASSPGTGNSPLHF
J: TRBJ1-6
size: many
V: TRBV3-1
D: TRBD1